The entry below gives a single TCR beta chain sequence along with its context. Its specificity is not known. TCRdb reprocessed the 5' RACE reads with MiXCR, giving one entry per CDR3 protein. The table shows over 300,000 distinct CDR3 sequences, with approximately 3.9% occurring only once. The data stem from a study of T cells after yellow fever vaccination. Whole-study results and caveats: Peaking on day 5 versus 15, the secondary response was faster but weaker. Bulk-population clonotypes that are abundant could appear as contaminants in FACS-sorted repertoires. There was a small share of clonotypes that showed up in both the CD4 and CD8 compartments. Post-booster repertoires again held most primary-vaccination clones (approximately 96% CD4, about 90% CD8).

This CDR3 is built from 13 residues. CDR1 SGHKS and CDR2 YYEKEE come from the germline V gene (reference sequence). V shed 0 bases and J shed 13 bases, with 14 bases lying between them. Material: PBMCs, obtained on the day of the yellow fever booster vaccination. V is TRBV5-5 and J is TRBJ2-1; no definite D call. The receptor was isolated from a man aged 18 to 35 who received the YFV17D yellow fever vaccine. The CDR3 protein is CASSLEWGSSQFF. The CDR3 nucleotides read TGTGCCAGCAGCTTGGAGTGGGGAAGTAGCCAGTTCTTC.